The 26 T cell receptor beta chains below all came from one sample that was sequenced in a study of blood T cell repertoires in COVID-19 (TCRdb year 2020). Library prep was done by the immunoSEQ multiplex PCR assay. TCRdb carries this immuneACCESS record with in-frame sequences only. Its versions omit some clonotypes, under half of them owing to an unresolved V gene in the studies checked, with the rest unexplained. The sample data list a few hundred thousand clones, and roughly 80% of these were observed just once. The top ten clonotypes cover around 4% of the sample. Sequencing was performed on peripheral blood. All receptors derive from a man aged 60-69 years with acute or convalescent COVID-19.

The rearrangement joins TRBV7-2 to TRBJ1-2; 11 nucleotides line up with TRBD1. The CDR3 totals 14 residues. J was trimmed by 8 bases and V by 3 bases; bases with no gene match: 5. Germline CDR1 is SGHTA and CDR2 is FQGNSA. The CDR3 spells CASSFGQGAKGYTF. The CDR3, as DNA: TGTGCCAGCAGCTTCGGACAGGGGGCCAAGGGCTACACCTTC.

The genes are TRBV9 and TRBJ2-1, with a weak D call TRBD1 (6 bases). CDR3 length equals 13 residues. The V gene lost 4 bases and the J gene lost 8 bases, with 13 bases spanning the gap. Germline V gives CDR1 SGDLS, CDR2 YYNGEE. CDR3 sequence (DNA): TGTGCCAGCAGCATCCATCCAGGGGATGAGCAGTTCTTC. Its translation is CASSIHPGDEQFF.

The chain has TRBV4-3 and TRBJ2-5, with TRBD2 matching over 7 bases. V shed 5 bases, J shed 3 bases, and the junction held 6 bases outside the gene matches. CDR3 length: 14 residues. The germline CDR1 and CDR2 sequences are LGHNA and YSLEER. In nucleotides, the CDR3 is TGCGCCAGCAGCGGCGGCGGGGGAAAAGAGACCCAGTACTTC. Translated, it gives CASSGGGGKETQYF.

The V and J genes are TRBV29-1 and TRBJ1-5; TRBD1 aligns across 7 bases. From germline, CDR1 is SQVTM and CDR2 ANQGSEA. The CDR3 sequence is 14 residues long. The V and J ends lost 6 bases and 4 bases, in that order; junction bases with no gene match: 9. The CDR3 region has the DNA TGCAGCGTGGGGGGACAGAACCTAAATCAGCCCCAGCATTTT. It translates to CSVGGQNLNQPQHF. Drawing the rest from reference TRBV29-1 and TRBJ1-5, the complete variable domain is SAVISQKPSRDICQRGTSLTIQCQVDSQVTMMFWYRQQPGQSLTLIATANQGSEATYESGFVIDKFPISRPNLTFSTLTVSNMSPEDSSIYLCSVGGQNLNQPQHFGDGTRLSIL.

This clone was counted a few times. V is TRBV7-6 and J is TRBJ2-6; TRBD1 is a possible D gene (5 bases). CDR3 length equals 18 residues. Trimming took off 1 base at V and 0 bases at J, with 13 bases between the two ends. Germline CDR1 reads SGHVS; CDR2 reads FNYEAQ. The chain's CDR3 is CASSLGRGRGSGANVLTF. The CDR3 coding sequence is TGTGCCAGCAGCTTAGGTAGGGGTAGGGGCTCTGGGGCCAACGTCCTGACTTTC.

A remark on this clone: The junction does not match germline at one end; this may be a read error. The chain recombines TRBV12-3 or TRBV12-4 with TRBJ2-1; TRBD2 aligns across 8 bases. CDR3 length equals 13 residues. The CDR3 DNA sequence: TGTGCCAGCAGGACTAGCGCCTACAGTGAGCAGTTCTTC. It encodes CASRTSAYSEQFF.

The V call is TRBV18, the J call TRBJ2-3; 10 bases line up with TRBD2. Unmatched junction bases numbered 9, after V lost 3 bases and J lost 3 bases. Germline CDR1 is KGHSH and CDR2 is LQKENI. The CDR3 extends over 17 amino acids. The CDR3 DNA reads as TGTGCCAGCTCACCCCCCGGAGCGGGGGGGCGGACAGATACGCAGTATTTT. It encodes CASSPPGAGGRTDTQYF.

The chain is built from TRBV28 and TRBJ2-3; D is perhaps TRBD2 (5 bases). This CDR3 has 16 amino acids. V lost 5 bases to trimming and J lost 2 bases, with 17 bases between them. CDR1 MDHEN and CDR2 SYDVKM come from the germline V gene. CDR3 nucleotides: TGTGCCAGCAGTAACCTGGGAACCCGGGACACAGATACGCAGTATTTT. This gives the protein CASSNLGTRDTDTQYF. Full variable domain (rest looked up from reference TRBV28 and TRBJ2-3): DVKVTQSSRYLVKRTGEKVFLECVQDMDHENMFWYRQDPGLGLRLIYFSYDVKMKEKGDIPEGYSVSREKKERFSLILESASTNQTSMYLCASSNLGTRDTDTQYFGPGTRLTVL.

The chain links TRBV3-1 (or the pseudogene TRBV3-2) to TRBJ2-3, with D tentatively TRBD2 (5 bases). The CDR3 runs to 14 residues. The V gene's germline CDR1 is LGHDT and CDR2 YNNKEL (reference sequence). Trimming removed 4 bases from V and 0 bases from J, with 8 bases in between. The CDR3 sequence is CASSRGSSTDTQYF. CDR3 DNA: TGTGCCAGCAGCCGAGGGTCTAGCACAGATACGCAGTATTTT.

V usage is TRBV5-1 and J usage is TRBJ1-5; D is possibly TRBD1 (5 bases). This CDR3 region has 15 residues. Trimming took off 0 bases at V and 3 bases at J, with 10 bases between the two ends. Germline V gives CDR1 SGHRS, CDR2 YFSETQ. CDR3 loop: CASSLGGTYNQPQHF. CDR3 DNA sequence: TGCGCCAGCAGCTTGGGGGGGACTTACAATCAGCCCCAGCATTTT. The full variable domain, with the rest looked up from reference TRBV5-1 and TRBJ1-5, is KAGVTQTPRYLIKTRGQQVTLSCSPISGHRSVSWYQQTPGQGLQFLFEYFSETQRNKGNFPGRFSGRQFSNSRSEMNVSTLELGDSALYLCASSLGGTYNQPQHFGDGTRLSIL.

This clone was detected a few times. The chain carries TRBV11-1 and TRBJ2-1, with 12 bases that match TRBD2. The CDR3 has 16 amino acids. V lost 4 bases, J lost 10 bases, and 11 bases stayed unmatched. Looked up from germline, CDR1 is SGHAT and CDR2 is FQDESV (reference sequence). CDR3 in amino acids: CASSSGLAGKWWEQFF. CDR3 sequence (DNA): TGTGCCAGCAGCTCAGGACTAGCGGGAAAATGGTGGGAGCAGTTCTTC.

The chain employs TRBV18 and TRBJ1-4; D might be TRBD1 (5 bases). V was shortened by 0 bases and J by 6 bases, with 8 bases between the two germline ends. Germline CDR1 is KGHSH and CDR2 is LQKENI. The CDR3 has 14 residues. CDR3 region: CASSPPGQDEKLFF. Here the CDR3 DNA reads TGTGCCAGCTCACCACCCGGACAAGATGAAAAACTGTTTTTT. The variable domain in full, with the rest retrieved from reference TRBV18 and TRBJ1-4, is NAGVMQNPRHLVRRRGQEARLRCSPMKGHSHVYWYRQLPEEGLKFMVYLQKENIIDESGMPKERFSAEFPKEGPSILRIQQVVRGDSAAYFCASSPPGQDEKLFFGSGTQLSVL.

The rearrangement joins TRBV5-5 to TRBJ1-1; D not certain. The CDR3 totals 15 residues. Germline V gene sequence: CDR1 SGHKS, CDR2 YYEKEE (reference sequence). V was clipped by 0 bases and J by 9 bases, with 18 bases between them. CDR3 nucleotide sequence: TGTGCCAGCAGCTTGGAAGGCCTCGCGGGAGGGAAAGCTTTCTTT. It translates to CASSLEGLAGGKAFF.

This clone is a singleton in its sample. The chain links TRBV27 to TRBJ1-2; TRBD1 aligns across 7 bases. Unmatched junction bases numbered 6, after V lost 6 bases and J lost 2 bases. The CDR3 has 14 residues. Germline assignment: CDR1 MNHEY and CDR2 SMNVEV (reference sequence). CDR3 region: CASRLTGLNYGYTF. In DNA form, the CDR3 reads TGTGCCAGCAGATTGACAGGGCTAAACTATGGCTACACCTTC.

The V gene is TRBV9, the J gene TRBJ2-6; 7 bases match TRBD1. The CDR3 is 17 residues long. The V gene's germline CDR1 is SGDLS and CDR2 YYNGEE. After removal of 3 bases from V and 0 bases from J, the junction contained 6 bases not matched to a gene. The DNA for the CDR3 is TGTGCCAGCAGCGCCGGACAGGCCCGCTCTGGGGCCAACGTCCTGACTTTC. Amino acid sequence: CASSAGQARSGANVLTF.

The DNA of the CDR3 is TGCGCCAGCAGTCCCCACGCCGTAGTCTCCTACGAGCAGTACTTC. It translates to CASSPHAVVSYEQYF. This chain uses TRBV23-1 with TRBJ2-7; D gene ambiguous. TRBV23-1 is treated as an ORF (open reading frame) with a function not yet certain. This CDR3 is 15 amino acids long. Trimming pared 4 bases from V and 0 bases from J, leaving 13 bases between.

The table lists this clone with a count of one. J is TRBJ2-3 and V is TRBV18; D ambiguous. Germline CDR1 and CDR2: KGHSH and LQKENI. The CDR3 loop spans 14 amino acids. Trimming pared 2 bases from V and 4 bases from J, leaving 10 bases between. DNA of the CDR3: TGTGCCAGCTCACCATCTCAAGCATCAGATACGCAGTATTTT. Translation: CASSPSQASDTQYF.

This chain links TRBV7-3 with TRBJ2-2; 8 nucleotides align to TRBD2. Germline V gives CDR1 SGHTA, CDR2 FQGTGA. CDR3 size: 15 residues. V shed 5 bases and J 1 base; nucleotides not matched to a gene: 3. The CDR3 reads CASSATSGNTGELFF. The CDR3 DNA is TGTGCCAGCAGCGCAACTAGCGGGAACACCGGGGAGCTGTTTTTT.

V gene TRBV10-3 combines with J gene TRBJ2-1, with D possibly matching TRBD2 (5 bases). Germline V gene data show CDR1 as ENHRY and CDR2 as SYGVKD. The CDR3 consists of 12 residues. The V end lost 8 bases, the J end lost 5 bases, and 10 bases lay between the germline ends. CDR3 nucleotides: TGTGCCATCGGCCCGAGGGACAATGAGCAGTTCTTC. This encodes CAIGPRDNEQFF.

The V and J genes are TRBV18 and TRBJ2-7, with TRBD2 matching over 10 bases. Germline V lookup: CDR1 KGHSH, CDR2 LQKENI. This CDR3 contains 15 residues. Trimming at V came to 6 bases and at J to 4 bases, leaving 9 bases not matched to a gene. The CDR3 here is CASSGPTSGLYEQYF. In nucleotides, the CDR3 is TGTGCCAGCTCGGGCCCGACTAGCGGGTTGTACGAGCAGTACTTC.

The rearrangement uses TRBV4-1 and TRBJ2-7; TRBD1 matches 9 bases. The CDR3 runs to 14 residues. CDR1 MGHRA and CDR2 YSYEKL come from the germline V gene. V gave up 2 bases and J gave up 6 bases; unmatched junction bases: 5. CDR3 residues: CASSQPTGGGEQYF. CDR3 coding DNA: TGCGCCAGCAGCCAACCCACAGGGGGCGGCGAGCAGTACTTC.

V and J are TRBV7-2 and TRBJ2-5; 8 bases fit TRBD2. The germline V gene has CDR1 SGHTA and CDR2 FQGNSA. V lost 6 bases to trimming and J lost 5 bases; unmatched junction nucleotides: 8. The CDR3 totals 14 residues. DNA of the CDR3: TGTGCCAGCAGACCTCCGGGCGGGGGGGAGACCCAGTACTTC. Its protein product is CASRPPGGGETQYF.

A single count supports this clone. The rearrangement uses TRBV3-1 (or the pseudogene TRBV3-2) and TRBJ1-2, with a possible D match to TRBD1 (5 bases). With 6 bases removed from V and 8 bases from J, the gap between germline ends came to 19 bases. The V gene's germline CDR1 is LGHDT and CDR2 YNNKEL (reference sequence). The CDR3 loop spans 14 amino acids. The CDR3 region is CASSPRDASGGYTF. CDR3 coding DNA: TGTGCCAGCAGTCCGCGAGACGCGTCAGGGGGCTACACCTTC.

The genes are TRBV7-3 and TRBJ1-2; a possible D gene is TRBD1 (5 bases). The V and J ends lost 5 bases and 0 bases respectively, with 16 bases between them. Germline V gene lookup returns CDR1 SGHTA and CDR2 FQGTGA. The CDR3 has 16 amino acids. CDR3 nucleotides: TGTGCCAGCAGCCCGGGGGATTGGAGAGCTAACTATGGCTACACCTTC. This codes for CASSPGDWRANYGYTF.

The chain is built from TRBV28 and TRBJ2-5, with 11 bases that match TRBD1. V gave up 3 bases and J gave up 4 bases; unmatched junction bases: 7. The CDR3 contains 16 residues. In germline, CDR1 is MDHEN, CDR2 SYDVKM. This chain's CDR3 is CASSFTPGQGGETQYF. The CDR3, as DNA: TGTGCCAGCAGTTTTACCCCGGGACAGGGGGGAGAGACCCAGTACTTC.

This sequence joins TRBV7-2 and TRBJ2-7; 11 nucleotides agree with TRBD1. CDR1 is SGHTA and CDR2 is FQGNSA in the germline V gene. After removal of 5 bases from V and 3 bases from J, the junction contained 6 bases not matched to a gene. The CDR3 is 15 residues long. The CDR3 spells CASSKAGTGGYEQYF. The CDR3 DNA reads TGTGCCAGCAGCAAAGCCGGGACAGGGGGCTACGAGCAGTACTTC.